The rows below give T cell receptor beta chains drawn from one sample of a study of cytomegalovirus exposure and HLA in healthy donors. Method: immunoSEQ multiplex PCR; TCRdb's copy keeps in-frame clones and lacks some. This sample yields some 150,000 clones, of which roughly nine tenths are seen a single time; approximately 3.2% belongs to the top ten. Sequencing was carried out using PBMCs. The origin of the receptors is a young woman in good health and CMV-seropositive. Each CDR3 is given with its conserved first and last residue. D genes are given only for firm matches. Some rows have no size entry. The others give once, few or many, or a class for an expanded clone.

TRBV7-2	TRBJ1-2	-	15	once	TGTGCCAGCAGCAACAGAATATCTCTAATTCAGGGCTACACCTTC	CASSNRISLIQGYTF
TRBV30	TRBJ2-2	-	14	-	TGTGCCTGGAGTGCGGGACTGAACACCGGGGAGCTGTTTTTT	CAWSAGLNTGELFF
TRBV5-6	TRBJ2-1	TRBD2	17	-	TGTGCCAGCAGCCCACCGTCCGGGACTAGCGGGTTTCGTGAGCAGTTCTTC	CASSPPSGTSGFREQFF
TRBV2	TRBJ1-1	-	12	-	TGTGCCAGGGGCAGAACTAACACTGAAGCTTTCTTT	CARGRTNTEAFF
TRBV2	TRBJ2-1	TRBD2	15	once	TGTGCCAGCAGCGACCGGGAGGGGGAGGGCAATGAGCAGTTCTTC	CASSDREGEGNEQFF
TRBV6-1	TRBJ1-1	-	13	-	TGTGCCTGTCACCCCAGGGTATCGACTGAAGCTTTCTTT	CACHPRVSTEAFF
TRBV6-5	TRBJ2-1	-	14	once	TGTGCCAGCAGCCCCGGGGGATACTACAATGAGCAGTTCTTC	CASSPGGYYNEQFF
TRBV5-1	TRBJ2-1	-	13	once	TGCGCCAGCAGCTTAGGGGTGGGTAATGAGCAGTTCTTC	CASSLGVGNEQFF
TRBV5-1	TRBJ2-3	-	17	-	TGCGCCAGCAGCCCGGGATTGGGATTCCTTTACACAGATACGCAGTATTTT	CASSPGLGFLYTDTQYF
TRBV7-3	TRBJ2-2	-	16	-	TGTGCCAGCAGCTCACCCACCGGGTCTTTCACCGGGGAGCTGTTTTTT	CASSSPTGSFTGELFF
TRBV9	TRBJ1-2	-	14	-	TGTGCCAGCAGCGTGCCTTGGGGGGGCCCAGTATTCCCCTTC	CASSVPWGGPVFPF
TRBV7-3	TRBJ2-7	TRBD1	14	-	TGTGCCAGCAGCAACACAGGGGGGTTCGACGAGCAGTACTTC	CASSNTGGFDEQYF
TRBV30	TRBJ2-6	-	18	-	TGTGCCTGGAGTGTAGACAGGTCCCCTAGCTCTGGGGCCAACGTCCTGACTTTC	CAWSVDRSPSSGANVLTF
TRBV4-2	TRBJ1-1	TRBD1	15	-	TGTGCCAGCAGCCAAGGGGGACAGGGGGCGACTGAAGCTTTCTTT	CASSQGGQGATEAFF
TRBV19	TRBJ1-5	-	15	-	TGTGCCAGTAGTCGTCCGGGACACGGGGATCAGCCCCAGCATTTT	CASSRPGHGDQPQHF
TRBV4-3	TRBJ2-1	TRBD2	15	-	TGCGCCAGCAGCCAAGGAACTAGCGGGAGAGATGAGCAGTTCTTC	CASSQGTSGRDEQFF
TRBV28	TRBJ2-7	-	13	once	TGTGCCAGCAGCGAGGGGGGGCGAGGCGAGCAGTACTTC	CASSEGGRGEQYF
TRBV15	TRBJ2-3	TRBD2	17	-	TGTGCCACCAGCAGAGACCTGGGGGGAGGGCCTATAGATACGCAGTATTTT	CATSRDLGGGPIDTQYF
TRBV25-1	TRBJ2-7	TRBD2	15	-	TGTGCCAGCCGAAAGACTAGCGGGGCCACGTCCGAGCAGTACTTC	CASRKTSGATSEQYF
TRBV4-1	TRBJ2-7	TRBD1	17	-	TGCGCCAGCAGCCAGTTCCGCGGACAGGGAAGCGCTTACGAGCAGTACTTC	CASSQFRGQGSAYEQYF
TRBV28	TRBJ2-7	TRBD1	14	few	TGTGCCAGCAGCCTTGGACAGGAGACCTACGAGCAGTACTTC	CASSLGQETYEQYF
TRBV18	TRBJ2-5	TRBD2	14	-	TGTGCCAGCTCACCACGCGCGGGAGAAGAGACCCAGTACTTC	CASSPRAGEETQYF
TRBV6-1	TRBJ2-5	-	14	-	TGTGCCAGCAGTGAGCAGGTGCGGGACGAGACCCAGTACTTC	CASSEQVRDETQYF
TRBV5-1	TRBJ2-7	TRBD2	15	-	TGCGCCAGCAGCCACACTAGCGGGAGCTCCTACGAGCAGTACTTC	CASSHTSGSSYEQYF
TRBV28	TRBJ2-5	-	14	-	TGTGCCAGCAGTTTACGGACTCTACAAGAGACCCAGTACTTC	CASSLRTLQETQYF
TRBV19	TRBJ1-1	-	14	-	TGTGCCAGTAGTATTTGGGGACAGAACACTGAAGCTTTCTTT	CASSIWGQNTEAFF
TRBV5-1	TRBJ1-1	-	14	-	TGCGCCAGCAGCCAGCGATATATGAACACTGAAGCTTTCTTT	CASSQRYMNTEAFF
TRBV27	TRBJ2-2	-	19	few	TGTGCCAGCAAGACCGCCGAGGGTTCTAGAACCGCGAACACCGGGGAGCTGTTTTTT	CASKTAEGSRTANTGELFF
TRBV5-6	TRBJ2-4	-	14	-	TGTGCCAGCAGCTTGGGACTAGCCAAAAACATTCAGTACTTC	CASSLGLAKNIQYF
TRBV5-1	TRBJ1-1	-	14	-	TGCGCCAGCAGCTTGGGCGGGGGGAGCACTGAAGCTTTCTTT	CASSLGGGSTEAFF
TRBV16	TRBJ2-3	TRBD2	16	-	TGTGCCAGCAGCCATAGGACTAGCGGAAGCACAGATACGCAGTATTTT	CASSHRTSGSTDTQYF
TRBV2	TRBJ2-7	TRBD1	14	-	TGTGCCAGCTTAGCCGGGACAGGGAAGTACGAGCAGTACTTC	CASLAGTGKYEQYF
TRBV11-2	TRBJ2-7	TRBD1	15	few	TGTGCCAGCAGCTATGGGACAGGGGAGAAATACGAGCAGTACTTC	CASSYGTGEKYEQYF
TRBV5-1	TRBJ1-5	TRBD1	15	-	TGCGCCAGCAGCAGAGGGACAGGGGGCAATCAGCCCCAGCATTTT	CASSRGTGGNQPQHF
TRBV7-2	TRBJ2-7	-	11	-	TGTGCCAGCAGCTCCCGGGACGAGCAGTACTTC	CASSSRDEQYF
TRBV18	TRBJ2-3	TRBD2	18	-	TGTGCCAGCTCAACCCAGCCGGGACTAGCGGGACGAGCAGATACGCAGTATTTT	CASSTQPGLAGRADTQYF
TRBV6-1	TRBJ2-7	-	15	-	TGTGCCAGCAGTGAAAAGGGACTCGCCCCCTACGAGCAGTACTTC	CASSEKGLAPYEQYF
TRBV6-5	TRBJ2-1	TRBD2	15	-	TGTGCCAGCAGTGGGGGACTAGCGGGCCTTAATGAGCAGTTCTTC	CASSGGLAGLNEQFF
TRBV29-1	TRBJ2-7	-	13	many	TGCAGCGTTAGGGACACCTACTCCTACGAGCAGTACTTC	CSVRDTYSYEQYF
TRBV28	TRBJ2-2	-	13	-	TGTGCCAGCAGTTTACAGAACACCGGGGAGCTGTTTTTT	CASSLQNTGELFF
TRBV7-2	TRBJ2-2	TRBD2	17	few	TGTGCCAGCAGAAACGCTTTAGCGGGAGCGGGAACCGGGGAGCTGTTTTTT	CASRNALAGAGTGELFF
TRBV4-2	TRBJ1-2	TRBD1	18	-	TGTGCCAGCAGCCAAGATGTACAGGGGAGGTTAGTAGGCTATGGCTACACCTTC	CASSQDVQGRLVGYGYTF
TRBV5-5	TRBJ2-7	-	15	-	TGTGCCAGCAGCCCGGACTCCACTGGGAGATACGAGCAGTACTTC	CASSPDSTGRYEQYF
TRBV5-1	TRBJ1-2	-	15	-	TGCGCCAGCAGCTTGGACTCAGGCACAGGGTATGGCTACACCTTC	CASSLDSGTGYGYTF
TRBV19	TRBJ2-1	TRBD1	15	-	TGTGCCAGTCGCTACCCGGGACAGGGGACCTATGAGCAGTTCTTC	CASRYPGQGTYEQFF
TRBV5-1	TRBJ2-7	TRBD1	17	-	TGCGCCAGCAGCACAGGCTCAGGGGGCCCACGGGGGTACGAGCAGTACTTC	CASSTGSGGPRGYEQYF
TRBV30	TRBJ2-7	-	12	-	TGTGCCTGGAGTGTAACAGGGTACGAGCAGTACTTC	CAWSVTGYEQYF
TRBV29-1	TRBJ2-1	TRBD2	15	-	TGCAGCGTTGAATTAGCGGGCATCTCCTACAATGAGCAGTTCTTC	CSVELAGISYNEQFF
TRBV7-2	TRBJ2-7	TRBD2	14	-	TGTGCCAGCACCAGAGCGGGGGGATCCTACGAGCAGTACTTC	CASTRAGGSYEQYF
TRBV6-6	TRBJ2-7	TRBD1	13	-	TGTGCCAGCAGACCATTCGACAGGGACGAGCAGTACTTC	CASRPFDRDEQYF
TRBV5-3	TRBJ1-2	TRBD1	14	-	TGTGCCAGAAGCTCCTCGGACAGGAACTATGGCTACACCTTC	CARSSSDRNYGYTF
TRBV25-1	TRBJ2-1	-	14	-	TGTGCCAGCAGTGAATACCGGTCCTACAATGAGCAGTTCTTC	CASSEYRSYNEQFF
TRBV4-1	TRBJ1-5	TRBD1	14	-	TGCGCCAGCAGCCAGTGGACAGGGGATCAGCCCCAGCATTTT	CASSQWTGDQPQHF